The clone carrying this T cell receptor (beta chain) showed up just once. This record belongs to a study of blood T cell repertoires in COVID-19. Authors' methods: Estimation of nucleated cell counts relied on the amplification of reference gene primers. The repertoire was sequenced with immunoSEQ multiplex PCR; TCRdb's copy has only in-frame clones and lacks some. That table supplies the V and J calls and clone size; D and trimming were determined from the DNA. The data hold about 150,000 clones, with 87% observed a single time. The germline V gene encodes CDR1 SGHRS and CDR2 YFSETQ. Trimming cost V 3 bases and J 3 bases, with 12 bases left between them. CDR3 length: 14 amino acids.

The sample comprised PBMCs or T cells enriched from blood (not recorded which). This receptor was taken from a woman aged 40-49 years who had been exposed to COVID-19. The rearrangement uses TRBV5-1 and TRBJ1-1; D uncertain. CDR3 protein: CASSSRVDHTEAFF. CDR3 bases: TGCGCCAGCAGCTCGAGGGTAGATCACACTGAAGCTTTCTTT.